Listed below are T cell receptor beta chains from one sample, sequenced in a study of response to subunit inactivated influenza vaccine. TCRdb recomputed calls from the RT-PCR reads with MiXCR, one row per CDR3 protein. The sample holds some 850,000 distinct CDR3 sequences, roughly 18% seen once. The starting material was PBMCs from blood, obtained 5 days after vaccination. The receptors were gathered from a man aged 45-65 years who received an inactivated influenza vaccine. CDR3s include the opening cysteine and the closing phenylalanine or tryptophan. The D gene is left open where the match is weak. Expanded clones are given a class, and other clones once, few, many or no size at all.

clone size,D gene,J gene,V gene,CDR3 DNA,CDR3 protein
NA,TRBD1,TRBJ2-3,TRBV4-1,TGCGCCAGCAGCCAAGCCGGCCGGACAGGGAGCACAGATACGCAGTATTTT,CASSQAGRTGSTDTQYF
NA,NA,TRBJ2-3,TRBV20-1,TGCAGTGCCCCCGACAGGCATGTCACAGATACGCAGTATTTT,CSAPDRHVTDTQYF
few,NA,TRBJ1-5,TRBV12-3/TRBV12-4,TGTGCCAGCAGTTTTGGTTTCAATCAGCCCCAGCATTTT,CASSFGFNQPQHF
NA,TRBD1,TRBJ2-7,TRBV7-2,TGTGCCAGCAGCGTAGAGCTCGGGACAGCCTACGAGCAGTACTTC,CASSVELGTAYEQYF
NA,NA,TRBJ2-5,TRBV6-2/TRBV6-3,TGTGCCAGCAGCACCGGGACCTCCAAGGGGGAGACCCAGTACTTC,CASSTGTSKGETQYF
few,TRBD2,TRBJ2-3,TRBV2,TGTGCCAGCAGTGAATGGACTAGTACGGCAGATACGCAGTATTTT,CASSEWTSTADTQYF
few,TRBD1,TRBJ1-1,TRBV7-9,TGTGCCAGCAGCTTAGAACGGACAGGGCGAGGTGAAGCTTTCTTT,CASSLERTGRGEAFF
NA,NA,TRBJ2-2,TRBV4-3,TGCGCCAGCAGCCAAGATCCTCCCAACACCGGGGAGCTGTTTTTT,CASSQDPPNTGELFF
many,NA,TRBJ2-7,TRBV6-2/TRBV6-3,TGTGCCAGCATCCCAGGGAAGGGTGTCTCCTACGAGCAGTACTTC,CASIPGKGVSYEQYF
many,NA,TRBJ2-2,TRBV12-3/TRBV12-4,TGTGCCAGCAACCCGCGGGGCCTGAACACCGGGGAGCTGTTTTTT,CASNPRGLNTGELFF
NA,NA,TRBJ2-7,TRBV27,TGTGCCAGCAGGACCAGGGGCAGGGGCCCCGCCAACGAGCAGTACTTC,CASRTRGRGPANEQYF
NA,NA,TRBJ2-7,TRBV5-4,TGTGCCAGCAGCTCTGTAGACAGTGGGGTATACGAGCAGTACTTC,CASSSVDSGVYEQYF
few,TRBD1,TRBJ1-1,TRBV29-1,TGCAGCGTTATTCGGACAGGGGGGACTGAAGCTTTCTTT,CSVIRTGGTEAFF
NA,TRBD2,TRBJ2-3,TRBV6-2/TRBV6-3,TGTGCCAGCAGTTACCCGTCTCAATCCGGGACTAGCGGGGGAACAGATACGCAGTATTTT,CASSYPSQSGTSGGTDTQYF
few,NA,TRBJ1-5,TRBV7-2,TGTGCCAGCAGCTCCCAAGGGGGGCTGGTCAATCAGCCCCAGCATTTT,CASSSQGGLVNQPQHF
few,TRBD1,TRBJ1-6,TRBV28,TGTGCCAGCAGAGCGAGACAGGGAGCACCCCTCCACTTT,CASRARQGAPLHF
few,TRBD2,TRBJ2-1,TRBV10-2,TGCGCCAGCACGTCGGTAGCGGGGTACAATGAGCAGTTCTTC,CASTSVAGYNEQFF
NA,NA,TRBJ2-7,TRBV4-2,TGTGCCAGCAGCCAACGGGAGTGGGACGAGCAGTACTTC,CASSQREWDEQYF
few,TRBD2,TRBJ2-3,TRBV20-1,TGCAGTGCAACCGGGACTACTATGACAGATACGCAGTATTTT,CSATGTTMTDTQYF
few,TRBD2,TRBJ2-7,TRBV29-1,TGCAGCGTCCCCCCACCGGGTGCGGGAGTTACCTACGAGCAGTACTTC,CSVPPPGAGVTYEQYF
few,NA,TRBJ2-5,TRBV9,TGTGCCAGCAGCGTAGGTCCCAGCATCCAAGAGACCCAGTACTTC,CASSVGPSIQETQYF
few,TRBD2,TRBJ2-1,TRBV10-3,TGTGCCATCAGTGATCTGGGACTAGGGTTTAAGGAGCAGTTCTTC,CAISDLGLGFKEQFF
few,NA,TRBJ2-6,TRBV4-3,TGCGCCAGCAGCCAAGGGGAACTAGCAAGTGGGGCCAACGTCCTGACTTTC,CASSQGELASGANVLTF
many,TRBD2,TRBJ2-7,TRBV4-2,TGTGCCAGCAGCCAAGATGGGATACTAGCGGGAGTCTACGAGCAGTACTTC,CASSQDGILAGVYEQYF
few,NA,TRBJ2-7,TRBV3-1,TGTGCCAGCAGCCAAGATCAACAGAACGAGCAGTACTTC,CASSQDQQNEQYF
NA,NA,TRBJ2-3,TRBV6-1,TGTGCCACCGTGGACAGACGGGGATTAAGCACAGATACGCAGTATTTT,CATVDRRGLSTDTQYF
few,TRBD2,TRBJ2-1,TRBV12-3/TRBV12-4,TGTGCCAGCAGGGGACTATCTACTTACAATGAGCAGTTCTTC,CASRGLSTYNEQFF
NA,TRBD1,TRBJ2-3,TRBV6-1,TGTGCCAGCAGTAGATACCGGGACAGGAGAGATACGCAGTATTTT,CASSRYRDRRDTQYF
NA,NA,TRBJ2-7,TRBV2,TGTGCCAGCAGTACAGAAAGATACTCCTACGAGCAGTACTTC,CASSTERYSYEQYF
few,NA,TRBJ2-7,TRBV29-1,TGCAGCGTTGAGGGGGCGGGGGCGCCTCAATTC,CSVEGAGAPQF
NA,NA,TRBJ1-5,TRBV6-1,TGTGCCAGCAGTAGAGGGCCTTCTCTAGGTCAGCCCCAGCATTTT,CASSRGPSLGQPQHF
NA,NA,TRBJ1-2,TRBV29-1,TGCAGCGTTATGCAGGACTATGGCTACACCTTC,CSVMQDYGYTF
NA,TRBD2,TRBJ2-1,TRBV7-3,TGTGCCAGCAGCTTTGCGGGAGGGCCCAACAATGAGCAGTTCTTC,CASSFAGGPNNEQFF
NA,TRBD1,TRBJ1-5,TRBV5-5,TGTGCCAGCAGCCGCGACAGGGGGATCAATCAGCCCCAGCATTTT,CASSRDRGINQPQHF
many,NA,TRBJ2-3,TRBV12-3/TRBV12-4,TGTGCCAGCAGTTCAGGAGTGACGCAGTATTTT,CASSSGVTQYF
NA,NA,TRBJ2-7,TRBV6-2/TRBV6-3,TGTGCCAGCAGTTACAAACCAACTTTTTCTGACAGGTCCGACGAGCAGTACTTC,CASSYKPTFSDRSDEQYF
NA,TRBD2,TRBJ2-1,TRBV24-1,TGTGCCACCAGTTTAGCGGGATTCGATGAGCAGTTCTTC,CATSLAGFDEQFF
NA,NA,TRBJ2-1,TRBV5-1,TGCGCCAGCAGCTCACCCCCTGGGGTCGTACAGTTCTTC,CASSSPPGVVQFF
NA,NA,TRBJ2-2,TRBV20-1,TGCAGTGCCAGAGCCTCGTACACCGAGGAGCTGTTTTTT,CSARASYTEELFF
few,TRBD2,TRBJ2-3,TRBV2,TGTGCCAGCCGAACGGGACTAGGGGTTCGTAACACAGATACGCAGTATTTT,CASRTGLGVRNTDTQYF
NA,NA,TRBJ1-1,TRBV6-4,TGTGCCAGCAGTGAACAACTGAACACTGAAGCTTTCTTT,CASSEQLNTEAFF
few,TRBD1,TRBJ2-2,TRBV20-1,TGCAGTGCTAGACAGGGGGCAAGAACCGGGGAGCTGTTTTTT,CSARQGARTGELFF
NA,TRBD1,TRBJ2-7,TRBV5-1,TGCGCCAGCAGATCAGGACAGGGCCCAACCTACGAGCAGTACTTC,CASRSGQGPTYEQYF
NA,TRBD1,TRBJ2-5,TRBV9,TGTGCCAGCAGCGTAGGGGGGACAGGGTATTTGTCGGAAGAGACCCAGTACTTC,CASSVGGTGYLSEETQYF
few,TRBD2,TRBJ2-5,TRBV4-2,TGTGCCAGCAGCCAAGAAGGCTCTAGCGGGGAGACCCAGTACTTC,CASSQEGSSGETQYF
NA,NA,TRBJ2-2,TRBV20-1,TGCAGTGCTAGAGATGTCCACGGGACTCTTGGAACCGGGGAGCTGTTTTTT,CSARDVHGTLGTGELFF
few,NA,TRBJ2-3,TRBV6-1,TGTGCCAGCAGTCAACGACTAGTAGGCCCAGATACGCAGTATTTT,CASSQRLVGPDTQYF
few,NA,TRBJ1-5,TRBV20-1,TGCAGTGCTAGAGGGTACCAGAATCAGCCCCAGCATTTT,CSARGYQNQPQHF
NA,NA,TRBJ2-1,TRBV12-3/TRBV12-4,TGTGGCAGCAGCCCCGGACAGGGACTAGGGAATGAGCAGTTCTTC,CGSSPGQGLGNEQFF
few,TRBD2,TRBJ2-2,TRBV11-2,TGTGCCAGCAGCCCGCTAGCGGAGGCCCGCACCGGGGAGCTGTTTTTT,CASSPLAEARTGELFF
few,TRBD1,TRBJ1-2,TRBV20-1,TGCAGTGCTGAACCAGGGGGTGGGAATGGCTACACCTTC,CSAEPGGGNGYTF
many,TRBD2,TRBJ2-7,TRBV6-2/TRBV6-3,TGTGCCAGCAGTGGATTAGCGGGGGGTCGCGAGCAGTACTTC,CASSGLAGGREQYF
NA,TRBD2,TRBJ2-5,TRBV12-3/TRBV12-4,TGTGCCAGCAGTTGGGCGGGAGGGACTTTGGAGACCCAGTACTTC,CASSWAGGTLETQYF
few,TRBD2,TRBJ2-1,TRBV4-3,TGCGCCAGCAGCCAAGAATGGTACGGGGGGGCTCACAATGAGCAGTTCTTC,CASSQEWYGGAHNEQFF